Each of the 30 T cell receptor beta chains below was sequenced from the same sample in a study of cytomegalovirus exposure and HLA in healthy donors. With 60 Vbeta and 13 Jbeta primers, the PCR was carried out. Generated by immunoSEQ multiplex PCR, the TCRdb table keeps only in-frame clones and is missing some. The sample records about 130,000 clones, 81% being singletons. Sequencing was performed on PBMCs. These receptors were obtained from a man younger than 35 in good health and CMV-seronegative.

This chain joins TRBV29-1 and TRBJ1-1; no reliable D call. The CDR3 length is 10 residues. Germline V gene lookup returns CDR1 SQVTM and CDR2 ANQGSEA. V lost 6 bases to trimming and J lost 5 bases, with 7 bases between them. In DNA form, the CDR3 reads TGCAGCGTGTCACAGACTGAAGCTTTCTTT. Translation: CSVSQTEAFF.

This clone has a single count. The CDR3 DNA reads TGCGCCAGCAGCCACATAGACAGGACCTCAGCCAAAAACATTCAGTACTTC. Protein sequence: CASSHIDRTSAKNIQYF. This chain links TRBV4-3 with TRBJ2-4; D perhaps matches TRBD1 (6 bases). The CDR3 consists of 17 residues. CDR1 and CDR2 (germline): LGHNA, YSLEER. Trimming removed 3 bases at V and 0 bases at J, with 15 bases between.

The V and J genes are TRBV5-1 and TRBJ1-4; D is ambiguous. This CDR3 has 14 amino acids. The germline V and J ends were trimmed by 4 bases and 0 bases, with 7 bases remaining between them. The germline CDR1 and CDR2 sequences are SGHRS and YFSETQ. The CDR3 spells CASSPVATNEKLFF. For the CDR3, the DNA is TGCGCCAGCAGCCCGGTCGCAACTAATGAAAAACTGTTTTTT.

Here the CDR3 reads CASSPMDRFDYGYTF. CDR3 bases: TGTGCCAGTAGTCCCATGGACAGGTTTGACTATGGCTACACCTTC. The chain is built from TRBV19 and TRBJ1-2; TRBD1 agrees at 7 bases. Germline V gene lookup returns CDR1 LNHDA and CDR2 SQIVND (reference sequence). V dropped 5 bases and J dropped 3; count of bases not matched to a gene: 9. This CDR3 region has 15 residues.

The CDR3 is CASSWQDGELFF. The CDR3 bases are TGTGCCAGCAGTTGGCAGGACGGGGAGCTGTTTTTT. The chain recombines TRBV7-9 with TRBJ2-2, with D unresolved. The length of the CDR3 is 12 residues. Trimming removed 6 bases at V and 7 bases at J, with 9 bases between. Germline CDR1 is SEHNR and CDR2 is FQNEAQ (reference sequence).

The genes are TRBV4-1 and TRBJ1-1, with 8 bases lining up with TRBD1. J lost 7 bases, V lost 4 bases, and 11 bases had no gene match. CDR3 length equals 15 residues. The germline V gene encodes CDR1 MGHRA and CDR2 YSYEKL. CDR3 nucleotides: TGCGCCAGCAGCCGGACAGGACAGGGTTTGATTGAAGCTTTCTTT. Residues: CASSRTGQGLIEAFF.

The CDR3 coding sequence is TGTGCCAGCAGTTTATTTACAGATTACCCCCAAGAGACCCAGTACTTC. Residues: CASSLFTDYPQETQYF. J is TRBJ2-5 and V is TRBV27, with no clear D. V was shortened by 1 base and J by 1 base, with 13 bases between the two germline ends. Germline CDR1 MNHEY, CDR2 SMNVEV (reference sequence). This CDR3 spans 16 amino acids.

Only one count was recorded for this clone. The chain employs TRBV2 and TRBJ1-2; D is perhaps TRBD1 (6 bases). The CDR3 is 13 residues long. Germline CDR1 reads SNHLY; CDR2 reads FYNNEI. V shed 10 bases and J shed 7 bases, with 19 bases lying between them. Written as DNA, the CDR3 is TGTGCCACCTCGGACCTTACAGGGACTGGCTACACCTTC. It codes for CATSDLTGTGYTF.

The V gene is TRBV7-2, the J gene TRBJ1-2; TRBD1 matches 8 bases. Germline values: CDR1 SGHTA, CDR2 FQGNSA. This CDR3 contains 16 residues. V trimming: 5 bases; J trimming: 4 bases; junction bases outside the gene matches: 12. The chain's CDR3 is CASSLLTGTGTYGYTF. CDR3 in DNA: TGTGCCAGCAGCCTACTAACCGGGACAGGAACCTATGGCTACACCTTC.

The sample holds a few counts of this clone. This sequence joins TRBV5-1 and TRBJ2-2; D is ambiguous. The CDR3 is 15 residues long. Germline CDR1 is SGHRS and CDR2 is YFSETQ. V lost 2 bases, J lost 1 base, and 9 bases lay in between. The CDR3, as DNA: TGCGCCAGCAGCTTAACCAGTCGGAACACCGGGGAGCTGTTTTTT. Translated: CASSLTSRNTGELFF.

V and J are TRBV6-5 and TRBJ2-7; no definite D call. Germline values: CDR1 MNHEY, CDR2 SVGAGI. This CDR3 region has 14 residues. V was clipped by 4 bases and J by 0 bases, with 10 bases between them. This chain's CDR3 is CASSLTPISYEQYF. The CDR3 bases are TGTGCCAGCAGTTTAACACCGATCTCCTACGAGCAGTACTTC.

The CDR3 nucleotides read TGTGCCAGCAGCGGGGCCAGCTCTGGAAACACCATATATTTT. Translation gives CASSGASSGNTIYF. The chain is built from TRBV9 and TRBJ1-3; D gene ambiguous. The CDR3 has 14 residues. Germline V gives CDR1 SGDLS, CDR2 YYNGEE. V gave up 3 bases and J gave up 0 bases, with 7 bases separating them.

This chain connects TRBV30 to TRBJ1-4; a weak D match, TRBD1 (5 bases). CDR1 is GTSNPN and CDR2 is SVGIG in the germline V gene (reference sequence). There are 12 residues in the CDR3. Trimming removed 8 bases from V and 3 bases from J, with 10 bases in between. The CDR3 nucleotides are TGTGCCCGGCGACAGTCTAATGAAAAACTGTTTTTT. It translates to CARRQSNEKLFF. The whole variable domain, filled in from reference TRBV30 and TRBJ1-4, reads SQTIHQWPATLVQPVGSPLSLECTVEGTSNPNLYWYRQAAGRGLQLLFYSVGIGQISSEVPQNLSASRPQDRQFILSSKKLLLSDSGFYLCARRQSNEKLFFGSGTQLSVL.

This chain links TRBV5-4 with TRBJ2-3; tentative D call: TRBD1 (5 bases). V shed 4 bases and J shed 1 base, with 16 bases lying between them. The CDR3 contains 16 residues. The germline CDR1 and CDR2 sequences are SGHNT and YYREEE (reference sequence). The CDR3 DNA reads TGTGCCAGCAGCGCTGACCCAATCAGGGGCACAGATACGCAGTATTTT. Translating it yields CASSADPIRGTDTQYF.

This sequence joins TRBV4-3 and TRBJ2-1; TRBD2 agrees at 11 bases. J gave up 7 bases and V 3 bases, and 11 bases lay outside the gene matches. The CDR3 covers 17 residues. Per the germline V gene, CDR1 is LGHNA and CDR2 is YSLEER. The CDR3 reads CASSQELTSGGSNEQFF. The CDR3 DNA follows: TGCGCCAGCAGCCAGGAACTAACTAGCGGGGGCTCTAATGAGCAGTTCTTC.

The chain carries TRBV18 and TRBJ1-5; maybe TRBD1 (5 bases). Germline values: CDR1 KGHSH, CDR2 LQKENI. V was trimmed by 3 bases and J by 7 bases, leaving 10 bases between them. The CDR3 is made up of 13 amino acids. The DNA for the CDR3 is TGTGCCAGCTCACCTGGGGCGCGGCAGCCCCAGCATTTT. Its translation: CASSPGARQPQHF.

The rearrangement links TRBV7-2 to TRBJ1-2, with 8 bases fitting TRBD1. Germline values: CDR1 SGHTA, CDR2 FQGNSA. This CDR3 comprises 15 residues. With V trimmed by 3 bases and J by 6 bases, 9 bases remained unmatched. This chain's CDR3 is CASSFQTSGGDGYTF. DNA for the CDR3: TGTGCCAGCAGCTTTCAAACCTCAGGGGGCGATGGCTACACCTTC.

This clone appeared a few times. This chain links TRBV15 with TRBJ1-3, with D perhaps matching TRBD1 (6 bases). Germline V gene data show CDR1 as LNHNV and CDR2 as YYDKDF (reference sequence). Trimming left V 5 bases short and J 3 bases short, with 11 bases between. The CDR3 covers 14 residues. DNA for the CDR3: TGTGCCACCAGCTCCGAGGGGGATGGAAACACCATATATTTT. Its protein is CATSSEGDGNTIYF.

This clone was seen once. This sequence joins TRBV4-2 and TRBJ2-3, with D possibly TRBD2 on 5 matching bases. From germline, CDR1 is LGHNA and CDR2 YNFKEQ. The CDR3 sequence is 17 residues long. V gave up 0 bases and J gave up 0 bases, with 13 bases separating them. The CDR3 coding sequence is TGTGCCAGCAGCCAAGATAGAGGGTTTAGTAGCACAGATACGCAGTATTTT. As protein: CASSQDRGFSSTDTQYF.

The CDR3 coding sequence is TGCGCCAGCAGCTTGGCACACGACAGGGGAGGATACGAGCAGTACTTC. Protein sequence: CASSLAHDRGGYEQYF. The chain carries TRBV5-1 and TRBJ2-7; 8 positions agree with TRBD1. After removal of 0 bases from V and 4 bases from J, the junction contained 9 bases not matched to a gene. CDR1 is SGHRS and CDR2 is YFSETQ in the germline V gene. There are 16 residues in the CDR3.

This rearrangement joins TRBV6-1 to TRBJ2-7, with D perhaps matching TRBD2 (5 bases). The CDR3 has 15 residues. Germline CDR1 and CDR2: MNHNS and SASEGT. Trimming left V 2 bases short and J 6 bases short, with 17 bases between. CDR3 amino acids: CASSEFFGLRGEQYF. In DNA form, the CDR3 reads TGTGCCAGCAGTGAATTTTTCGGGCTTCGGGGCGAGCAGTACTTC.

This sequence joins TRBV13 and TRBJ2-5; D may be TRBD1 (5 bases). This CDR3 region has 15 residues. Germline loops: CDR1 PRHDT, CDR2 FYEKMQ (reference sequence). V was shortened by 2 bases and J by 2 bases, with 12 bases between the two germline ends. This chain's CDR3 is CASSLMAGWQETQYF. The DNA for the CDR3 is TGTGCCAGCAGCTTAATGGCAGGGTGGCAAGAGACCCAGTACTTC.

V usage is TRBV6-5 and J usage is TRBJ2-3, with no clear D. V was pared by 2 bases and J by 5 bases, with 5 bases between. The CDR3 consists of 12 residues. Germline V CDR1 and CDR2: MNHEY, SVGAGI. The CDR3 is CASSYGLDTQYF. The CDR3 region has the DNA TGTGCCAGCAGTTACGGCTTAGATACGCAGTATTTT.

This clone was picked up one time. The rearrangement joins TRBV7-2 to TRBJ1-3, with D tentatively TRBD1 (5 bases). CDR3 size: 15 residues. Germline CDR1 reads SGHTA; CDR2 reads FQGNSA. V was cut by 1 base and J by 1 base, with 8 bases left in between. This CDR3 reads CASSLGQLSGNTIYF. The CDR3 nucleotides are TGTGCCAGCAGCTTAGGACAGCTTTCTGGAAACACCATATATTTT.

The chain combines TRBV10-1 with TRBJ2-2; perhaps TRBD2 as D (5 bases). V shed 3 bases and J shed 5 bases, with 13 bases lying between them. Germline-derived CDR1 and CDR2 are WNHNN and SYGVQD (reference sequence). CDR3 size: 15 residues. The CDR3 protein is CASSDAGEPTGELFF. CDR3 sequence (DNA): TGCGCCAGCAGTGATGCCGGGGAACCAACCGGGGAGCTGTTTTTT.

The chain has TRBV4-3 and TRBJ1-2; D gene unclear. The V and J ends lost 0 bases and 5 bases respectively, with 16 bases between them. This CDR3 is built from 16 residues. CDR1 and CDR2 (germline): LGHNA, YSLEER. DNA for the CDR3: TGCGCCAGCAGCCAAGATCCGACGGGGTGGTCGTATGGCTACACCTTC. It translates to CASSQDPTGWSYGYTF.

The chain is built from TRBV29-1 and TRBJ1-1, with 10 bases identical to TRBD1. Looked up from germline, CDR1 is SQVTM and CDR2 is ANQGSEA. This CDR3 has 14 residues. Trimming took 3 bases from V and 5 from J; bases not matched to a gene: 6. The CDR3 protein is CSVDRDRGRTEAFF. CDR3 DNA: TGCAGCGTTGATAGGGACAGGGGTCGGACTGAAGCTTTCTTT.

The chain links TRBV4-2 to TRBJ1-6; the D is unclear. The CDR3 length is 16 residues. V was cut by 4 bases and J by 7 bases, with 17 bases left in between. CDR1 LGHNA and CDR2 YNFKEQ come from the germline V gene. CDR3 sequence reads: CASSRPLVSGNSPLHF. The CDR3 DNA reads as TGTGCCAGCAGCCGACCGTTGGTTTCGGGAAATTCACCCCTCCACTTT.

V usage is TRBV27 and J usage is TRBJ2-7; weak D call: TRBD2 (5 bases). V gave up 2 bases and J gave up 8 bases, with 25 bases separating them. The CDR3 consists of 17 residues. Germline values: CDR1 MNHEY, CDR2 SMNVEV (reference sequence). CDR3 DNA sequence: TGTGCCAGCAGTTTAAAACCGAGGGTTGAGGGCAGGAAAAAGCAGTACTTC. This codes for CASSLKPRVEGRKKQYF.

This rearrangement joins TRBV6-5 to TRBJ1-2, with TRBD1 matching 7 bases. The V gene's germline CDR1 is MNHEY and CDR2 SVGAGI. The CDR3 runs to 13 residues. J gave up 3 bases and V 6 bases, and 4 bases lay outside the gene matches. CDR3 coding DNA: TGTGCCAGCAGCACCGGGACAGACTATGGCTACACCTTC. It encodes CASSTGTDYGYTF.